This T cell receptor beta chain was captured by sequencing in a study of blood T cell repertoires in COVID-19. The wider study: Nucleic acid was either cDNA or gDNA, and it came from T cells, B-cell-depleted T cells, or PBMCs.

As processed by the authors: Reference gene primer amplification gave estimated nucleated cell counts. The protocol was immunoSEQ multiplex PCR, while the TCRdb copy is restricted to in-frame clones and leaves out a portion. V and J calls and clone size come straight from that table; D and trimming were deduced from the DNA. Here the sample spans about 46,000 clones, about 89% being singletons. The V end lost 3 bases, the J end lost 7 bases, and 13 bases lay between the germline ends. This CDR3 comprises 13 residues. V is TRBV12-3 or TRBV12-4 and J is TRBJ2-7; TRBD2 might be the D (6 bases). This TCR was recovered from a human donor in a cohort sampled during active COVID-19. Sequencing was carried out using peripheral blood. The CDR3 coding sequence is TGTGCCAGCAGTTTTGGGACTGGCTATGAGCAGTACTTC. Translating it yields CASSFGTGYEQYF.